Following are 20 T cell receptor beta chains from one sample sequenced in a study of human T cells and chemical hapten exposure. Specified time point: patch test 3, about 24 weeks after DPC sensitization. As to treatment: therapeutic diphenylcyclopropenone sensitization with weekly scalp DPC. TCRdb itself ran the RACE reads through MiXCR, one entry per CDR3 protein. Among about 97,000 distinct CDR3 sequences, roughly 27% were seen once, and the ten largest hold 10% to 13%. The source was whole blood, collected in connection with sensitization to the hapten diphenylcyclopropenone (DPC). The receptor set was obtained from a man aged 35 to 55 with alopecia areata. Some clones in this sample may be carry-over from other donors' samples.

J is TRBJ1-4 and V is TRBV28; D remains ambiguous. CDR1 is MDHEN and CDR2 is SYDVKM in the germline V gene. There are 14 residues in the CDR3. The V and J ends lost 4 bases and 7 bases respectively, with 13 bases between them. The CDR3, as DNA: TGTGCCAGCAGTTCCCTTCGAGGTTTTGAAAAACTGTTTTTT. Translation gives CASSSLRGFEKLFF.

This chain links TRBV12-3 or TRBV12-4 with TRBJ2-6; perhaps TRBD2 as D (5 bases). The CDR3 has 16 amino acids. V gave up 5 bases and J gave up 0 bases, with 11 bases separating them. The CDR3 here is CASSPSGHSGANVLTF. For the CDR3, the DNA is TGTGCCAGCAGTCCCAGCGGCCACTCTGGGGCCAACGTCCTGACTTTC.

The gene calls are TRBV20-1 and TRBJ2-2; TRBD2 aligns across 8 bases. The trim removed 7 bases at V and 0 bases at J, leaving 13 bases unmatched. This CDR3 contains 17 residues. In germline, CDR1 is DFQATT, CDR2 SNEGSKA (reference sequence). CDR3 sequence: CSGAPAGEPANTGELFF. The CDR3 DNA reads TGCAGTGGAGCCCCAGCGGGGGAACCCGCGAACACCGGGGAGCTGTTTTTT.

The rearrangement joins TRBV28 to TRBJ1-1; tentative D call: TRBD1 (5 bases). In germline, CDR1 is MDHEN, CDR2 SYDVKM. V lost 5 bases and J 4 bases, leaving 5 bases between the germline ends. The CDR3 length is 11 residues. The CDR3 DNA reads as TGTGCCAGCAGTGGGGGCACTGAAGCTTTCTTT. Protein product: CASSGGTEAFF.

As to this clonotype: This is likely a read error, given that the CDR3 carries no conserved phenylalanine or tryptophan at its end. This chain connects TRBV20-1 to TRBJ1-5; the D gene is possibly TRBD1 (5 bases). Trimming pared 5 bases from V and 1 base from J, leaving 15 bases between. The germline gives CDR1 DFQATT, CDR2 SNEGSKA (reference sequence). The CDR3 is 15 amino acids. CDR3 sequence reads: CSAEGRAASNQPQHL. The CDR3 nucleotides read TGCAGTGCTGAGGGGCGGGCAGCGAGCAATCAGCCCCAGCATTTG.

The chain combines TRBV7-2 with TRBJ2-3; D may be TRBD1 or TRBD2 (5 bases each). Germline V CDR1 and CDR2: SGHTA, FQGNSA. V was clipped by 9 bases and J by 2 bases, with 12 bases between them. This CDR3 region has 13 residues. CDR3 nucleotide sequence: TGTGCCAGAGGGAAGGGACCCACAGATACGCAGTATTTT. Protein product: CARGKGPTDTQYF. The full variable domain, its missing parts supplied by reference TRBV7-2 and TRBJ2-3, is GAGVSQSPSNKVTEKGKDVELRCDPISGHTALYWYRQSLGQGLEFLIYFQGNSAPDKSGLPSDRFSAERTGGSVSTLTIQRTQQEDSAVYLCARGKGPTDTQYFGPGTRLTVL.

This clonotype was counted between two and nine times. This chain uses TRBV19 with TRBJ1-1; TRBD1 might be the D (5 bases). The CDR3 contains 13 residues. Per germline, CDR1 LNHDA and CDR2 SQIVND (reference sequence). The V and J ends lost 7 bases and 6 bases respectively, with 15 bases between them. This chain's CDR3 is CASIPGVAAEAFF. In nucleotides, the CDR3 is TGTGCCAGTATCCCGGGGGTTGCTGCTGAAGCTTTCTTT.

There are a few counts of this clonotype. The rearrangement links TRBV29-1 to TRBJ2-5; 10 bases align to TRBD2. This CDR3 is built from 16 residues. The V gene's germline CDR1 is SQVTM and CDR2 ANQGSEA. The V segment lost 4 bases and the J segment 3 bases; nucleotides outside the gene matches: 11. The CDR3: CSVGPGLAGAKETQYF. CDR3 DNA: TGCAGCGTTGGCCCCGGGCTAGCGGGAGCGAAAGAGACCCAGTACTTC.

In regard to this clonotype: One end of the junction does not line up with germline, which may come from a read error. The CDR3 protein is CTSSLAGGPYNEQFF. The CDR3 nucleotides read TGTACCAGCAGCTTGGCGGGAGGCCCGTACAATGAGCAGTTCTTC. The rearrangement uses TRBV11-2 and TRBJ2-1, with 8 bases matching TRBD2. The CDR3 length is 15 residues. Germline loops: CDR1 SGHAT, CDR2 FQNNGV.

The chain has TRBV20-1 and TRBJ2-6; D not certain. The CDR3 runs to 14 residues. From germline, CDR1 is DFQATT and CDR2 SNEGSKA (reference sequence). Trimming shortened V by 2 bases and J by 4 bases, and 9 bases separated the two germline ends. In DNA, the CDR3 is TGCAGTGCTAGACGGTTAGGAGGGGCCAACGTCCTGACTTTC. Translating gives CSARRLGGANVLTF.

This clonotype was detected a few times. The V call is TRBV2, the J call TRBJ2-1; TRBD1 is a possible D gene (6 bases). Between the trimmed V and J ends, which lost 8 bases and 0 bases, there was a span of 17 bases. CDR1 SNHLY and CDR2 FYNNEI come from the germline V gene. The CDR3 runs to 16 residues. Here the CDR3 DNA reads TGTGCCAGCTATAGAGGGGACACCAGCTCCTACAATGAGCAGTTCTTC. Amino acids: CASYRGDTSSYNEQFF. Using reference TRBV2 and TRBJ2-1 for the parts outside the CDR3, the full variable domain is EPEVTQTPSHQVTQMGQEVILRCVPISNHLYFYWYRQILGQKVEFLVSFYNNEISEKSEIFDDQFSVERPDGSNFTLKIRSTKLEDSAMYFCASYRGDTSSYNEQFFGPGTRLTVL.

The J gene is TRBJ2-7, the V gene TRBV11-3; 8 bases fit TRBD2. The CDR3 consists of 15 residues. V dropped 4 bases and J dropped 5; count of bases not matched to a gene: 10. Per germline, CDR1 SGHNT and CDR2 YENEEA. CDR3 sequence reads: CASSWTSLSVHEQYF. As DNA, the CDR3 is TGTGCCAGCAGCTGGACTAGCCTTTCAGTCCACGAGCAGTACTTC.

This clonotype was picked up a small number of times. V usage is TRBV29-1 and J usage is TRBJ1-1, with unresolved D. V was pared by 4 bases and J by 5 bases, with 8 bases between. The CDR3 length is 11 residues. Germline V lookup: CDR1 SQVTM, CDR2 ANQGSEA. CDR3 DNA sequence: TGCAGCGTTGGTTGGAGTACTGAAGCTTTCTTT. Protein: CSVGWSTEAFF. The full variable domain, in which reference TRBV29-1 and TRBJ1-1 provide the parts outside the CDR3, is SAVISQKPSRDICQRGTSLTIQCQVDSQVTMMFWYRQQPGQSLTLIATANQGSEATYESGFVIDKFPISRPNLTFSTLTVSNMSPEDSSIYLCSVGWSTEAFFGQGTRLTVV.

The rearrangement links TRBV20-1 to TRBJ2-3; a weak D match, TRBD2 (6 bases). The CDR3 consists of 15 residues. V shed 6 bases and J shed 4 bases, with 20 bases lying between them. The germline CDR1 and CDR2 sequences are DFQATT and SNEGSKA (reference sequence). The CDR3 loop reads CSARPPGGPSDTQYF. For the CDR3, the DNA is TGCAGTGCAAGGCCCCCCGGAGGGCCGTCAGATACGCAGTATTTT.

This clonotype was picked up a small number of times. The V and J genes are TRBV20-1 and TRBJ2-7; 9 bases map to TRBD2. Germline CDR1 is DFQATT and CDR2 is SNEGSKA (reference sequence). The CDR3 is made up of 14 amino acids. V was clipped by 6 bases and J by 1 base; unmatched bases: 7. CDR3 region: CSADWTSESYEQYF. For the CDR3, the DNA is TGCAGTGCAGATTGGACTAGCGAGTCCTACGAGCAGTACTTC.

The rearrangement joins TRBV7-2 to TRBJ2-5; 9 bases line up with TRBD1. J gave up 2 bases and V 5 bases, and 9 bases lay outside the gene matches. CDR1 is SGHTA, CDR2 FQGNSA, per germline. CDR3 length: 16 residues. The CDR3 loop reads CASSADRGRAQETQYF. CDR3 sequence (DNA): TGTGCCAGCAGCGCGGACAGGGGCAGGGCTCAAGAGACCCAGTACTTC.

V gene TRBV6-5 combines with J gene TRBJ1-4, with no clear D. Germline V gene data show CDR1 as MNHEY and CDR2 as SVGAGI. This CDR3 comprises 11 residues. Trimming took off 6 bases at V and 10 bases at J, with 9 bases between the two ends. CDR3 loop: CASRGEGKLFF. In DNA, the CDR3 is TGTGCCAGCAGGGGCGAGGGAAAACTGTTTTTT.

The gene calls are TRBV29-1 and TRBJ2-1; 7 bases align to TRBD1. The J segment lost 9 bases and the V segment lost 7 bases, leaving 15 bases of the junction unmatched. CDR3 size: 14 residues. Germline lookup yields CDR1 SQVTM and CDR2 ANQGSEA. The CDR3 here is CSGTFPGQSPEQFF. The CDR3, as DNA: TGCAGCGGGACCTTTCCGGGACAGTCGCCTGAGCAGTTCTTC.

This chain connects TRBV9 to TRBJ1-1, with 10 positions matching TRBD1. Germline-derived CDR1 and CDR2 are SGDLS and YYNGEE. The CDR3 sequence is 17 residues long. V lost 4 bases, J lost 4 bases, and 13 bases stayed unmatched. CDR3 DNA: TGTGCCAGCAGCCCCCAGGGGACAGGGGCCCTGAGCACTGAAGCTTTCTTT. As protein: CASSPQGTGALSTEAFF.

This chain joins TRBV5-1 and TRBJ1-4, with 11 positions matching TRBD1. Trimming at V came to 4 bases and at J to 0 bases, leaving 11 bases not matched to a gene. Germline V CDR1 and CDR2: SGHRS, YFSETQ. The CDR3 extends over 19 amino acids. The CDR3 reads CASSPGDRGDSATNEKLFF. The CDR3 DNA is TGCGCCAGCAGCCCTGGGGACAGGGGGGACAGTGCAACTAATGAAAAACTGTTTTTT.